This record concerns one TCR beta chain sequence. Its antigen is as yet unknown. This entry comes from a study of T cells in localized non-small cell lung cancer. General study points: Uninvolved adjacent lung had more T cell clonality than any other tissue, topping tumor. Without multi-region sequencing, intratumor heterogeneity could not be excluded. Across samples, adjacent lung featured a median roughly 60 of the top 100 tumor clones. A higher density of T cells in blood coincided with extended overall survival.

Clones were sequenced by immunoSEQ multiplex PCR, and TCRdb holds only the in-frame ones, with some missing. The sample holds some 30,000 clones, 90% to 95% seen once. The CDR3 is made up of 16 amino acids. J was trimmed by 0 bases and V by 6 bases; bases with no gene match: 8. Germline V CDR1 and CDR2: KGHSH, LQKENI. Sequenced here: peripheral blood, sampled before any cancer treatment. The TCR originated in a woman between 40 and 69 years old with stage I lung adenocarcinoma. The chain carries TRBV18 and TRBJ2-3, with 8 bases identical to TRBD1. The CDR3 spells CASSWTGPKSTDTQYF. The CDR3 DNA reads as TGTGCCAGCTCTTGGACAGGGCCGAAGAGCACAGATACGCAGTATTTT.